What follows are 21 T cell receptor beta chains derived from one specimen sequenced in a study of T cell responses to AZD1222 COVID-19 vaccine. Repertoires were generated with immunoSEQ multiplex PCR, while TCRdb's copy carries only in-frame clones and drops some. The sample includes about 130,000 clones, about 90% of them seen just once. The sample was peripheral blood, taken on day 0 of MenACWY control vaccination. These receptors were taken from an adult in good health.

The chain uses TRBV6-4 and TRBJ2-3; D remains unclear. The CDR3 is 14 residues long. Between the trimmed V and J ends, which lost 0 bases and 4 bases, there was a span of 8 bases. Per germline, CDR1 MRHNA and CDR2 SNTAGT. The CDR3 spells CASSDSVEADTQYF. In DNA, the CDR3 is TGTGCCAGCAGTGACTCGGTCGAAGCAGATACGCAGTATTTT.

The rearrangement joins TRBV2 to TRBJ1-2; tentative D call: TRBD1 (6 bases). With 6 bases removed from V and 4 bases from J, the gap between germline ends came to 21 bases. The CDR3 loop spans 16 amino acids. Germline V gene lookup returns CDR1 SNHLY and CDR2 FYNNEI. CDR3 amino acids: CASREQGGVLGYGYTF. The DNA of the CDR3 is TGTGCCAGCAGGGAACAGGGTGGCGTTCTCGGCTATGGCTACACCTTC.

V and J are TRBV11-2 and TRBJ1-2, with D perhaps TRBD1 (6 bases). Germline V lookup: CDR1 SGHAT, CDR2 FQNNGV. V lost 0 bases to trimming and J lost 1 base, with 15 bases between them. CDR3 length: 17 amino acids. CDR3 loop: CASSLDQSIQGNYGYTF. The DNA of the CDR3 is TGTGCCAGCAGCTTAGATCAGTCTATACAGGGTAACTATGGCTACACCTTC.

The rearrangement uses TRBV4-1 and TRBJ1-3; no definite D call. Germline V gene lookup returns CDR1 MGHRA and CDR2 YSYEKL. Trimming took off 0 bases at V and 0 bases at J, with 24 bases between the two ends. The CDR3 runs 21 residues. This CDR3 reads CASSQDSVMARPLSSGNTIYF. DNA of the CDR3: TGCGCCAGCAGCCAAGATAGTGTGATGGCCAGGCCATTATCCTCTGGAAACACCATATATTTT.

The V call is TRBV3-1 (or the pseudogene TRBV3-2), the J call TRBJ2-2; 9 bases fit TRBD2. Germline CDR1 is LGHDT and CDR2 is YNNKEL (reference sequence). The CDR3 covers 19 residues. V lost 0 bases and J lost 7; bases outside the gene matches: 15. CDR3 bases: TGTGCCAGCAGCCAAGATCCCCCCGCACTAGCGGGTTCCAACGGGGAGCTGTTTTTT. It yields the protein CASSQDPPALAGSNGELFF.

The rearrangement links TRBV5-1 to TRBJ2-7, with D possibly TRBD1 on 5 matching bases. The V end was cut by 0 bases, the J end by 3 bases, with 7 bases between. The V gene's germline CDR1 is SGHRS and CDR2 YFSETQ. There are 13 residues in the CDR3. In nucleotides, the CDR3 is TGCGCCAGCAGCTTGGGACAGAACTACGAGCAGTACTTC. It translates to CASSLGQNYEQYF. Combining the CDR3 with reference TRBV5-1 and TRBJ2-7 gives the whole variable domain KAGVTQTPRYLIKTRGQQVTLSCSPISGHRSVSWYQQTPGQGLQFLFEYFSETQRNKGNFPGRFSGRQFSNSRSEMNVSTLELGDSALYLCASSLGQNYEQYFGPGTRLTVT.

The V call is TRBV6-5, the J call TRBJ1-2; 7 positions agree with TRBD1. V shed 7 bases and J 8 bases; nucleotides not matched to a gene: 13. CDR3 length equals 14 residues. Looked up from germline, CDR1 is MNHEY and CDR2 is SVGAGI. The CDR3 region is CASTLTGVNGGYTF. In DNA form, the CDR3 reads TGTGCCAGCACCCTAACAGGGGTAAACGGGGGCTACACCTTC.

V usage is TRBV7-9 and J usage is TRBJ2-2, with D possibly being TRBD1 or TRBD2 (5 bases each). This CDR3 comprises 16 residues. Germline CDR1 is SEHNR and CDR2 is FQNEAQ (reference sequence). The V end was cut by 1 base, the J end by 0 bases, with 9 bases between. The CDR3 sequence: CASSLVGTANTGELFF. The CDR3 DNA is TGTGCCAGCAGCTTAGTTGGGACGGCGAACACCGGGGAGCTGTTTTTT.

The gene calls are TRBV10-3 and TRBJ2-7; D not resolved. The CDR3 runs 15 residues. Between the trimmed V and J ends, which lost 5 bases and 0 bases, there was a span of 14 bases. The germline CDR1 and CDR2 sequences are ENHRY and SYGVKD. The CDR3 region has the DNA TGTGCCATCAGTAACCCTGAGCAGAACTCCTACGAGCAGTACTTC. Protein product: CAISNPEQNSYEQYF.

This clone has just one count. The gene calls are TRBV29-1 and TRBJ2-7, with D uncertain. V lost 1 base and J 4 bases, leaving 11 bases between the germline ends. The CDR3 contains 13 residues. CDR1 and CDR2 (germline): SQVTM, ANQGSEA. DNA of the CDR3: TGCAGCGTTGAAGGGGGTCAAGAGTACGAGCAGTACTTC. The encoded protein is CSVEGGQEYEQYF.

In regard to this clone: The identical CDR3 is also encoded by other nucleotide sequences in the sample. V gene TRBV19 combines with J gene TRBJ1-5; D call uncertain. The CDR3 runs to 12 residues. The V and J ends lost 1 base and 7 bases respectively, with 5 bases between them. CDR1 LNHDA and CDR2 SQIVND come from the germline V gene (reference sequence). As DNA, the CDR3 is TGTGCCAGTAGTATAGGCGGGCAGCCCCAGCATTTT. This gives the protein CASSIGGQPQHF.

The CDR3 DNA reads as TGCGCCAGCAGCTTGGCAGGGGGCGAGCAAGAGACCCAGTACTTC. It codes for CASSLAGGEQETQYF. V gene TRBV5-1 combines with J gene TRBJ2-5, with 8 bases that match TRBD1. The trim removed 0 bases at V and 2 bases at J, leaving 3 bases unmatched. CDR1 and CDR2 (germline): SGHRS, YFSETQ. CDR3 size: 15 residues.

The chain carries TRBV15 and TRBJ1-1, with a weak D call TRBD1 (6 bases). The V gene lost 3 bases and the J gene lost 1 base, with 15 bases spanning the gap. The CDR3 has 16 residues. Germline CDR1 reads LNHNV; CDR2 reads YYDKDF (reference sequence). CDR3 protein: CATSRGLGGQNTEAFF. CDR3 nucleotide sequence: TGTGCCACCAGCAGGGGTTTGGGGGGGCAGAACACTGAAGCTTTCTTT.

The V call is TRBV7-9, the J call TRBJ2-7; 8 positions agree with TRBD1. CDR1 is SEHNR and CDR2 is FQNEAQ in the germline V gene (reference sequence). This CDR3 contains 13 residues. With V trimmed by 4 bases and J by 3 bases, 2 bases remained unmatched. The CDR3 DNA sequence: TGTGCCAGCAGCTGGGGACAGGACTACGAGCAGTACGTC. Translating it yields CASSWGQDYEQYV.

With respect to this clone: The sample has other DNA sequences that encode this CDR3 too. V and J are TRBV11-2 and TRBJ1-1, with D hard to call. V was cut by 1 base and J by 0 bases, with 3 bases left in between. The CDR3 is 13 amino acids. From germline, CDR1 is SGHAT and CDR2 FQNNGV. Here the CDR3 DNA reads TGTGCCAGCAGCTTAGGTATGAACACTGAAGCTTTCTTT. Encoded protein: CASSLGMNTEAFF.

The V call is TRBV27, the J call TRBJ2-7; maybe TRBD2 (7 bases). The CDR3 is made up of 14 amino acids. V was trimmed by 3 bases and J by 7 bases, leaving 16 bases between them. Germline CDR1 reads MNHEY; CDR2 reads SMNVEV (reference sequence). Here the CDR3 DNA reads TGTGCCAGCAGTTTCGGGGGGCCCTCCGGGGAGCAGTACGTC. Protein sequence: CASSFGGPSGEQYV.

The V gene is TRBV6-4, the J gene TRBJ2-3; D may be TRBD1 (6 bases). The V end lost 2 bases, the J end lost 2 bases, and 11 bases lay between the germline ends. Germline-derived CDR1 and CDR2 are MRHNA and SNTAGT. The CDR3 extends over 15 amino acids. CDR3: CASSDEQGATDTQYF. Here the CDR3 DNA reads TGTGCCAGCAGTGACGAACAGGGAGCCACAGATACGCAGTATTTT.

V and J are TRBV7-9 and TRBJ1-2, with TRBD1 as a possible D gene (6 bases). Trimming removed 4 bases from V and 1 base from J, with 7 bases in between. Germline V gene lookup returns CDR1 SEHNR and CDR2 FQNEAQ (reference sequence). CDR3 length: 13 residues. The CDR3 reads CASSYRDNYGYTF. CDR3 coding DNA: TGTGCCAGCAGCTACAGGGATAACTATGGCTACACCTTC.

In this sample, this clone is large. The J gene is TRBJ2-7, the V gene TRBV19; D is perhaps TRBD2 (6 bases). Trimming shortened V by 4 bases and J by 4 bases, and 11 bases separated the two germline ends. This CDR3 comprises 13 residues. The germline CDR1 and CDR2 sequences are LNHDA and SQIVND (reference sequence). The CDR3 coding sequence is TGTGCCAGTAGTAATATTGGAGGGTACGAGCAGTACTTC. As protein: CASSNIGGYEQYF.

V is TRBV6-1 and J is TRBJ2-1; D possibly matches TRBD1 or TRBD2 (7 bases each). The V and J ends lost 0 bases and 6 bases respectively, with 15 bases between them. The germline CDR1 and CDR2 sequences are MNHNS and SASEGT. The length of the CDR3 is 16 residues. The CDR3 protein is CASSEAGEGARNEQFF. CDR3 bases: TGTGCCAGCAGTGAAGCTGGGGAGGGGGCGCGCAATGAGCAGTTCTTC.

CDR3 region: CASSPGLAEYNEQFF. CDR3 coding DNA: TGTGCCAGCAGCCCCGGACTAGCGGAGTACAATGAGCAGTTCTTC. The chain carries TRBV4-2 and TRBJ2-1; 10 bases match TRBD2. CDR3 length equals 15 residues. V was pared by 4 bases and J by 4 bases, with 4 bases of the junction left unmatched. From germline, CDR1 is LGHNA and CDR2 YNFKEQ.